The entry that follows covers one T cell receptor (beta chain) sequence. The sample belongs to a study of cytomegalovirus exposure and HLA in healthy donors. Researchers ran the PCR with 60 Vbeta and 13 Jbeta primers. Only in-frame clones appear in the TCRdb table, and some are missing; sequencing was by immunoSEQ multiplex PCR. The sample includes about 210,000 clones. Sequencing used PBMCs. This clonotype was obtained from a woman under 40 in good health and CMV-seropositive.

The CDR3 protein is CASSPGYGYTF. In DNA, the CDR3 is TGTGCCAGCAGCCCGGGCTATGGCTACACCTTC. The chain links TRBV14 to TRBJ1-2; no reliable D call. This CDR3 is 11 amino acids long. V was trimmed by 4 bases and J by 4 bases, leaving 4 bases between them. Germline CDR1 SGHDN, CDR2 FVKESK.